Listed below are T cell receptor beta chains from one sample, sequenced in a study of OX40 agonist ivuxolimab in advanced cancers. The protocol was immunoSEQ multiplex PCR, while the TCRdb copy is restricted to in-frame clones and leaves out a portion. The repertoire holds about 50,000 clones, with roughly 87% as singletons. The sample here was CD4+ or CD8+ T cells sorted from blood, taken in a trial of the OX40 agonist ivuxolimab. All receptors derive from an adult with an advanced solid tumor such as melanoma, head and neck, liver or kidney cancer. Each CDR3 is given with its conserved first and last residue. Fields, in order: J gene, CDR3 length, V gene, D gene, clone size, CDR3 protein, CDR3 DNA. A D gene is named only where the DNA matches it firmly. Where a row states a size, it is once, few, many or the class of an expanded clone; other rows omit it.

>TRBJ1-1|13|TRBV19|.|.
CASSMTPNTEAFF
TGTGCCAGTAGTATGACACCTAACACTGAAGCTTTCTTT
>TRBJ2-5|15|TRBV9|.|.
CASSAIPGVGETQYF
TGTGCCAGCAGCGCCATCCCAGGGGTCGGAGAGACCCAGTACTTC
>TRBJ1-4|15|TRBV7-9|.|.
CASSLMGATNEKLFF
TGTGCCAGCAGCTTAATGGGAGCAACTAATGAAAAACTGTTTTTT
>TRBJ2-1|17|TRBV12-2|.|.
CASRFPGLGLPYNEQFF
TGTGCAAGTCGCTTCCCCGGACTGGGACTGCCATACAATGAGCAGTTCTTC
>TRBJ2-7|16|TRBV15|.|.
CATSTYRAPRSYEQYF
TGTGCCACCAGCACCTACAGGGCCCCCCGCTCCTACGAGCAGTACTTC
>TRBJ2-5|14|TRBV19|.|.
CASSIRGSQETQYF
TGTGCCAGTAGTATCCGGGGGTCGCAAGAGACCCAGTACTTC
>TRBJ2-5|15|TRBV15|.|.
CATSREGVGGETQYF
TGTGCCACCAGCAGAGAAGGGGTAGGGGGAGAGACCCAGTACTTC
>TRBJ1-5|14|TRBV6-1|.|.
CASSAWGGGTAQHF
TGTGCCAGCAGTGCCTGGGGCGGGGGCACAGCCCAGCATTTT
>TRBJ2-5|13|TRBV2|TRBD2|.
CASLAGRQETQYF
TGTGCCTCACTAGCGGGGAGACAAGAGACCCAGTACTTC
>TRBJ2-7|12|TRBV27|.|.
CASRGIWGEQYF
TGTGCCAGCCGGGGGATATGGGGCGAGCAGTACTTC
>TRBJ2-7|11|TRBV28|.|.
CASSGGIEQYF
TGTGCCAGCAGTGGGGGTATTGAGCAGTACTTC
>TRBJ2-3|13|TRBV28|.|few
CASSTTPTDTQYF
TGTGCCAGCAGTACCACCCCCACAGATACGCAGTATTTT
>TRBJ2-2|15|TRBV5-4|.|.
CASRIDSKNTGELFF
TGTGCCAGCCGAATCGACAGCAAAAACACCGGGGAGCTGTTTTTT
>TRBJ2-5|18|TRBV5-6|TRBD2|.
CASSWDIRAGGGQETQYF
TGTGCCAGCAGCTGGGACATTCGAGCGGGGGGAGGGCAAGAGACCCAGTACTTC
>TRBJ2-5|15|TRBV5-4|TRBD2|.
CASRRTSGSQETQYF
TGTGCCAGCAGACGGACTAGCGGGAGCCAAGAGACCCAGTACTTC
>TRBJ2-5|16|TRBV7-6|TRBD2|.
CASSFLLAGGRETQYF
TGTGCCAGCAGCTTTCTTCTAGCGGGAGGGAGGGAGACCCAGTACTTC
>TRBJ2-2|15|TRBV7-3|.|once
CASSLSGVLTGELFF
TGTGCCAGCAGCTTAAGCGGGGTCCTCACCGGGGAGCTGTTTTTT
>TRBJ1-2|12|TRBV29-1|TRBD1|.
CSVDGDSYGYTF
TGCAGCGTTGATGGGGACAGCTATGGCTACACCTTC
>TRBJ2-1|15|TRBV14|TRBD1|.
CASSLRQGGYNEQFF
TGTGCCAGCAGCTTACGACAGGGGGGATACAATGAGCAGTTCTTC
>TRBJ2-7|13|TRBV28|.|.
CASRPTRPYEQYF
TGTGCCAGCAGACCGACTAGACCCTACGAGCAGTACTTC
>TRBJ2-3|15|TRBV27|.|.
CASTPGGGRTDTQYF
TGTGCCAGCACTCCCGGGGGTGGTCGGACAGATACGCAGTATTTT
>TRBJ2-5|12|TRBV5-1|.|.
CASSGSEETQYF
TGCGCCAGCAGCGGGTCAGAAGAGACCCAGTACTTC
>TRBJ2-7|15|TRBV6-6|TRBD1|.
CASTPPGQGRYEQYF
TGTGCCAGCACCCCACCGGGACAGGGTCGGTACGAGCAGTACTTC
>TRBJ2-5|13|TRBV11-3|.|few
CASSLGGRETQYF
TGTGCCAGCAGCTTAGGAGGGAGGGAGACCCAGTACTTC
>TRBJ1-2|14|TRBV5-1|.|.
CASSADSRAYGYTF
TGCGCCAGCAGCGCCGACTCCAGGGCCTATGGCTACACCTTC
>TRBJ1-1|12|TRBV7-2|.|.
CASSLIPGGAFF
TGTGCCAGCAGCTTAATTCCGGGGGGTGCTTTCTTT
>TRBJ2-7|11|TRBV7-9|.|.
CASRELGEQYF
TGTGCCAGCAGGGAGTTAGGCGAGCAGTACTTC
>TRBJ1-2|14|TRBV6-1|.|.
CASSEAQGAGGYTF
TGTGCCAGCAGTGAAGCGCAAGGGGCTGGGGGCTACACCTTC
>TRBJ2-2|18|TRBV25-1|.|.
CASSEYSLGLGGTGELFF
TGTGCCAGCAGTGAATATTCTCTAGGACTAGGGGGGACCGGGGAGCTGTTTTTT
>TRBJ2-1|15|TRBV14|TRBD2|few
CASSQMSGRASVQFF
TGTGCCAGCAGCCAAATGAGCGGGAGGGCTAGCGTGCAGTTCTTC
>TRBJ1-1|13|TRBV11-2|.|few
CASRGARDTEAFF
TGTGCCAGCAGAGGGGCGCGGGACACTGAAGCTTTCTTT
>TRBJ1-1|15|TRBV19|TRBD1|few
CASRIRGTGTTEAFF
TGTGCCAGTAGGATTAGAGGGACAGGGACCACTGAAGCTTTCTTT
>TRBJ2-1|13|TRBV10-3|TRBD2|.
CAISGLAWVEQFF
TGTGCCATCAGCGGACTAGCGTGGGTGGAGCAGTTCTTC
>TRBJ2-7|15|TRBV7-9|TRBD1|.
CASSLAGGLGYEQYF
TGTGCCAGCAGCTTAGCAGGGGGCTTAGGCTACGAGCAGTACTTC
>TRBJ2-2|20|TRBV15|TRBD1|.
CATSRDLSVWTGGNTGELFF
TGTGCCACCAGCAGAGATCTATCTGTGTGGACAGGGGGGAACACCGGGGAGCTGTTTTTT
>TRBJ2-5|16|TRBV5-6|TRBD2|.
CASSSLAGGFRETQYF
TGTGCCAGCAGTAGTTTGGCGGGGGGCTTTAGGGAGACCCAGTACTTC
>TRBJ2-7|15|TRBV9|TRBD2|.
CASSAHSGSAYEQYF
TGTGCCAGCAGCGCCCATAGCGGGAGCGCGTACGAGCAGTACTTC
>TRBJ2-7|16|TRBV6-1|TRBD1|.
CASSASGTVPVYEQYF
TGTGCCAGCAGTGCGTCAGGGACAGTCCCGGTGTACGAGCAGTACTTC
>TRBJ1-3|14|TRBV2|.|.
CASSEGGSGNTIYF
TGTGCCAGCAGTGAGGGGGGGTCTGGAAACACCATATATTTT
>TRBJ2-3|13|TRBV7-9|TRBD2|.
CAARRGSTDTQYF
TGTGCTGCCCGGCGCGGGAGTACAGATACGCAGTATTTT
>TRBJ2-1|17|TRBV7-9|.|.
CASSLPGGKRSYNEQFF
TGTGCCAGCAGCTTACCTGGGGGGAAACGGTCCTACAATGAGCAGTTCTTC
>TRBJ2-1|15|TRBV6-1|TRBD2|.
CASSMGTSVTYEQFF
TGTGCCAGCAGCATGGGGACTAGTGTCACCTATGAGCAGTTCTTC
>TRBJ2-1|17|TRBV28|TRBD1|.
CASSPTKRDRAHNEQFF
TGTGCCAGCAGCCCTACAAAACGGGACAGGGCCCACAATGAGCAGTTCTTC
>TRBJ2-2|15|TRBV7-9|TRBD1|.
CASRGTGGLTGELFF
TGTGCCAGCAGGGGGACAGGTGGGCTCACCGGGGAGCTGTTTTTT
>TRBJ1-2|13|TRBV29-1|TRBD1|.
CSVEEDRAYGYTF
TGCAGCGTTGAAGAGGACAGGGCTTATGGCTACACCTTC
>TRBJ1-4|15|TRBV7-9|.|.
CASSADLLITEKLFF
TGTGCCAGCAGCGCCGACCTGCTTATTACCGAAAAACTGTTTTTT
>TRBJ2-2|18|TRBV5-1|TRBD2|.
CASSPRAAGGPNTGELFF
TGCGCCAGCAGCCCCAGGGCAGCGGGAGGGCCAAATACCGGGGAGCTGTTTTTT
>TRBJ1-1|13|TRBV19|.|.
CASSPTRSTEAFF
TGTGCCAGTAGTCCTACGAGGAGCACTGAAGCTTTCTTT
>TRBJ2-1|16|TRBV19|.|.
CASSEIQALNYNEQFF
TGTGCCAGTAGTGAAATACAGGCCCTAAACTACAATGAGCAGTTCTTC
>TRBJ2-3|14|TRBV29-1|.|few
CSTWTPAGFDTQYF
TGCAGCACCTGGACCCCTGCAGGGTTCGATACGCAGTATTTT
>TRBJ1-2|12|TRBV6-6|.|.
CASRPVGGGYTF
TGTGCCAGCAGGCCCGTAGGGGGAGGCTACACCTTC
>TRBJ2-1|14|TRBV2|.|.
CASSRQGTYNEQFF
TGTGCCAGCAGCCGTCAGGGGACCTACAATGAGCAGTTCTTC
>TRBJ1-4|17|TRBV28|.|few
CASSLRRGWRTNEKLFF
TGTGCCAGCAGTTTAAGGAGGGGCTGGCGAACTAATGAAAAACTGTTTTTT
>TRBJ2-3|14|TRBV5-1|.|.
CASSTGPSTDTQYF
TGCGCCAGCAGCACCGGACCAAGCACAGATACGCAGTATTTT